This T cell receptor gamma chain was documented in a study of γδ T cells in repeated Plasmodium falciparum infection. Study-wide context: Malian children with intense seasonal malaria exposure were compared with matched Australian children. Each infection was followed by sampling at 21 days, plus baseline and some pre-infection draws. Malian repertoires were sampled cross-sectionally without transmission and longitudinally through febrile malaria.

This clone was recorded at least ten times. A far larger clone is just one base off, so this is likely a read error. The same CDR3 also results from other DNA sequences found in this sample. TCRdb re-processed the multiplex PCR reads using CATT. The sample shows 30,000 or so gamma-chain clones, about 1.5% of them seen only once. The receptor's source is a pool of human donors (malaria-infected and uninfected, not separated). The sequenced sample was gamma-delta T cells from blood.

CDR3 protein: CALWEPIGNKKLF. The CDR3 DNA is TGTGCCCTGTGGGAGCCTATCGGGAATAAGAAACTCTTT. The rearrangement uses TRGV9 and TRGJ1 or TRGJ2. The J gene was not available in TCRdb and was assigned here by matching the DNA to germline segments. The CDR3 length is 13 residues. The germline gives CDR1 GITISATS, CDR2 ISYDGTV (reference sequence).